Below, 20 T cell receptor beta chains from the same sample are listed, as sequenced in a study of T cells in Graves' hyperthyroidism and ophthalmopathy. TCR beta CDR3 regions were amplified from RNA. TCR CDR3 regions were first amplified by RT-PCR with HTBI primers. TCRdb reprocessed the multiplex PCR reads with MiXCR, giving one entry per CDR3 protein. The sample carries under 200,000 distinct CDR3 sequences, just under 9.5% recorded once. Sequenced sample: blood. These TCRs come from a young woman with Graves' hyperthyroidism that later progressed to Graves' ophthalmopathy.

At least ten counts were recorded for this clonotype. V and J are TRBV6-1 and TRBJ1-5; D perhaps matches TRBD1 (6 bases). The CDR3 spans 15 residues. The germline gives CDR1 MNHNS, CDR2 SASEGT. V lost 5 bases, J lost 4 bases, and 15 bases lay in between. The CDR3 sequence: CASSLRFRGNQPQHF. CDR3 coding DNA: TGTGCCAGCAGTTTAAGATTCAGGGGAAATCAGCCCCAGCATTTT.

The CDR3 spells CAWSVGYPETQYF. The CDR3 DNA is TGTGCCTGGAGTGTAGGGTATCCAGAGACCCAGTACTTC. This chain uses TRBV30 with TRBJ2-5; D is ambiguous. With 0 bases removed from V and 4 bases from J, the gap between germline ends came to 9 bases. This CDR3 has 13 amino acids. CDR1 and CDR2 (germline): GTSNPN, SVGIG (reference sequence).

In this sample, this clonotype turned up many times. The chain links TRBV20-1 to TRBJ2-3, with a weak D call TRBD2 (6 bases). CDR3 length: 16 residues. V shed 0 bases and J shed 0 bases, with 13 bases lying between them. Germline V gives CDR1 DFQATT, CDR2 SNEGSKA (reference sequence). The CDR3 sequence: CSARDRVRGSTDTQYF. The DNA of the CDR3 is TGCAGTGCTAGAGATCGGGTGCGGGGAAGCACAGATACGCAGTATTTT.

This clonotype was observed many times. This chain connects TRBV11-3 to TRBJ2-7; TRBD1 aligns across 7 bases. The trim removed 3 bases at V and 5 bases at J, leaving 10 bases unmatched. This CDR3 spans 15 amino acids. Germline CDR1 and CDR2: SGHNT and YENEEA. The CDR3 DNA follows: TGTGCCAGCAGCTTGGACGGGACAGTGCCTAACGAGCAGTACTTC. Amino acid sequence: CASSLDGTVPNEQYF.

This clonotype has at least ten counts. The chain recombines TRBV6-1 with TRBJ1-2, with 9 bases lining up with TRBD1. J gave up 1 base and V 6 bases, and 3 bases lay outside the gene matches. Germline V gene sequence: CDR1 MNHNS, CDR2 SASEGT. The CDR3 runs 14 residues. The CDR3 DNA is TGTGCCAGCAGAGAGGACAGGGGTAACTATGGCTACACCTTC. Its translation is CASREDRGNYGYTF.

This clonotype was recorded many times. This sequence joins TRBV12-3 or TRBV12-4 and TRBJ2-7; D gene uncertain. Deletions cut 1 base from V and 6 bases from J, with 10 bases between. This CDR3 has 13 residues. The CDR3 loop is CASSLGVLGEQYF. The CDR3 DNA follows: TGTGCCAGCAGTTTAGGAGTTCTGGGCGAGCAGTACTTC.

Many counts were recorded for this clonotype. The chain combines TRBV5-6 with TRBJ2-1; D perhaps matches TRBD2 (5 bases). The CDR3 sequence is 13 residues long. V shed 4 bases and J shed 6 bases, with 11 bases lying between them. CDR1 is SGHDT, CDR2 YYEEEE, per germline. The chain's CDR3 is CASSPIGINEQFF. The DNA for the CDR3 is TGTGCCAGCAGCCCGATCGGGATCAATGAGCAGTTCTTC. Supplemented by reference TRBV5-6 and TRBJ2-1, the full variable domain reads DAGVTQSPTHLIKTRGQQVTLRCSPKSGHDTVSWYQQALGQGPQFIFQYYEEEERQRGNFPDRFSGHQFPNYSSELNVNALLLGDSALYLCASSPIGINEQFFGPGTRLTVL.

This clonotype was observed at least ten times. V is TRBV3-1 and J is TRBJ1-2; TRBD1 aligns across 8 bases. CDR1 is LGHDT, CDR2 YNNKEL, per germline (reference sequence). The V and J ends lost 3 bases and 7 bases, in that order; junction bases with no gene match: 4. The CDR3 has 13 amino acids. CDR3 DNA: TGTGCCAGCAGCCATTCAGGGGGCGTTGGCTACACCTTC. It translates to CASSHSGGVGYTF.

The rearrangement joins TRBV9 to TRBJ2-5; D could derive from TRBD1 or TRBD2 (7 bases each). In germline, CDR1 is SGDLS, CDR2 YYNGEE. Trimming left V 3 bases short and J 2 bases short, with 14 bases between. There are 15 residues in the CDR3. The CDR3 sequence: CASSAGGGDQETQYF. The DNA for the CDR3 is TGTGCCAGCAGCGCAGGGGGGGGGGATCAAGAGACCCAGTACTTC.

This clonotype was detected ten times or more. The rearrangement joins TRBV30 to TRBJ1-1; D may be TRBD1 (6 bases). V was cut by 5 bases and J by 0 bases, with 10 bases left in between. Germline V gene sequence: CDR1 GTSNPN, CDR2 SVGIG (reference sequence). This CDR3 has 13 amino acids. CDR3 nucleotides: TGTGCCTGGGAGAGGACAGTGAACACTGAAGCTTTCTTT. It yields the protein CAWERTVNTEAFF.

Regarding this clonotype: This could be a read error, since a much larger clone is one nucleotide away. CDR3 nucleotide sequence: TGTGCCAGCAGCTTATTGGGCACAAATACGCAGTATTTT. This encodes CASSLLGTNTQYF. This chain links TRBV7-3 with TRBJ2-3; D remains ambiguous. The CDR3 loop spans 13 amino acids. CDR1 is SGHTA, CDR2 FQGTGA, per germline.

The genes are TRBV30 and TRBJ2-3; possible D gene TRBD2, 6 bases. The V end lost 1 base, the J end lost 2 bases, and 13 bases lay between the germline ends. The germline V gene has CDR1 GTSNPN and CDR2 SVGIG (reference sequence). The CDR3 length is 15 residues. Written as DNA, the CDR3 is TGTGCCTGGAGTGCGAGCGGGTACGACACAGATACGCAGTATTTT. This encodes CAWSASGYDTDTQYF.

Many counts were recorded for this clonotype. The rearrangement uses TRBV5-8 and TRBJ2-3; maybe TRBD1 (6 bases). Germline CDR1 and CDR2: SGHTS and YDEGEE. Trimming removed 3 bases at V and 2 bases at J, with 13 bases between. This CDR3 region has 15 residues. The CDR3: CASSWGQKATDTQYF. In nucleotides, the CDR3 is TGTGCCAGCAGCTGGGGGCAGAAAGCCACAGATACGCAGTATTTT.

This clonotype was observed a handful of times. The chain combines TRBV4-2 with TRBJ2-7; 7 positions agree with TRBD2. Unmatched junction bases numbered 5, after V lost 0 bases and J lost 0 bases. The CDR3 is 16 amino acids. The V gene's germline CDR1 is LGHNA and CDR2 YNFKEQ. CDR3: CASSQEQGGSSYEQYF. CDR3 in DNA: TGTGCCAGCAGCCAAGAGCAGGGAGGGAGCTCCTACGAGCAGTACTTC.

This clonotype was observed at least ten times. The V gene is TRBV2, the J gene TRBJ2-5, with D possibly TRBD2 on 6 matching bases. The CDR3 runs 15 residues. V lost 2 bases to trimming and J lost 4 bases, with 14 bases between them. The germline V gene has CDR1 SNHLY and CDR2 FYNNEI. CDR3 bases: TGTGCCAGCAGTGAAAGCCCCGGGCGGGGAGAGACCCAGTACTTC. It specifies CASSESPGRGETQYF.

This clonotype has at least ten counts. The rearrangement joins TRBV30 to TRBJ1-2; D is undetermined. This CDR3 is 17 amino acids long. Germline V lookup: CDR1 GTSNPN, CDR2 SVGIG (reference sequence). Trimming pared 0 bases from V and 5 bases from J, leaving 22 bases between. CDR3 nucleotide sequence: TGTGCCTGGAGTGTACAGCCGCCTACAAGAGGGAGTTATGGCTACACCTTC. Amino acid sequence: CAWSVQPPTRGSYGYTF.

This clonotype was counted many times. DNA of the CDR3: TGTGCCAGCAGTTACGCCCTCTGGGTGCCACCCACCGGGGAGCTGTTTTTT. Protein sequence: CASSYALWVPPTGELFF. V gene TRBV6-1 combines with J gene TRBJ2-2; no reliable D call. Germline lookup yields CDR1 MNHNS and CDR2 SASEGT. Deletions cut 5 bases from V and 4 bases from J, with 20 bases between. CDR3 length equals 17 residues.

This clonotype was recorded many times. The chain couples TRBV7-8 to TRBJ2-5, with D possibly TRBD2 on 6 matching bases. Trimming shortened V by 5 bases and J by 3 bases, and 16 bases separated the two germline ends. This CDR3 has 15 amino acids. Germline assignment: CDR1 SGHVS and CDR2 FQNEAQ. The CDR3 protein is CASSKLGGFEETQYF. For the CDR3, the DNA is TGTGCCAGCAGCAAACTTGGGGGGTTTGAAGAGACCCAGTACTTC. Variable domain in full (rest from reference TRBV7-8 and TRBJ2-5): GAGVSQSPRYKVAKRGQDVALRCDPISGHVSLFWYQQALGQGPEFLTYFQNEAQLDKSGLPSDRFFAERPEGSVSTLKIQRTQQEDSAVYLCASSKLGGFEETQYFGPGTRLLVL.

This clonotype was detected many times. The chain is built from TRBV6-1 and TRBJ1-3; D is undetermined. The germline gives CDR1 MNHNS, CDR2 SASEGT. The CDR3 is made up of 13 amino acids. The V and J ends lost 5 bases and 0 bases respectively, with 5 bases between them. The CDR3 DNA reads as TGTGCCAGCAGTCGGACCTCTGGAAACACCATATATTTT. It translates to CASSRTSGNTIYF.

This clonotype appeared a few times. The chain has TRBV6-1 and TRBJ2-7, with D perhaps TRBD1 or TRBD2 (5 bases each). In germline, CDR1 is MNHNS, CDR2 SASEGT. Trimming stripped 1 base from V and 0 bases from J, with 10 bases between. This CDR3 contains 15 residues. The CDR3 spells CASSEEGPLSYEQYF. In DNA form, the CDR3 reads TGTGCCAGCAGTGAAGAGGGACCCCTCTCCTACGAGCAGTACTTC.